This is a list of T cell receptor beta chains from one sample in a study of T cell repertoires in cytomegalovirus infection. Using its own MiXCR run on the reads, TCRdb lists one record per CDR3 protein. The sample consists of about 310,000 distinct CDR3 sequences, about a sixth of them appearing once. The specimen sequenced was PBMCs. Receptors originate from a human donor in good health (CMV status not recorded). Some clones in this sample may be carry-over from other donors' samples. The CDR3 runs from the conserved cysteine through the conserved F or W. A D gene is named only where the DNA matches it firmly. Size is stated for part of the rows, as once, few or many counts, or as a class when the clone is expanded.

>TRBV10-2|TRBJ2-7|.|TRBD1
CASSQTGGQGYEQYF
TGCGCCAGCAGTCAGACAGGGGGACAGGGCTACGAGCAGTACTTC
>TRBV25-1|TRBJ1-5|.|TRBD1
CASSPQGGHQPQHF
TGTGCCAGCAGTCCACAGGGGGGGCATCAGCCCCAGCATTTT
>TRBV5-3|TRBJ2-5|few|.
CASSPPPRQETQYF
TGTGCCAGCAGCCCACCCCCTCGGCAAGAGACCCAGTACTTC
>TRBV11-3|TRBJ2-3|.|.
CASSLLGGPTDTQYF
TGTGCCAGCAGCTTACTAGGCGGGCCGACAGATACGCAGTATTTT
>TRBV5-4|TRBJ1-6|few|TRBD1
CASSLSGTGGSPLHF
TGTGCCAGCAGCTTGTCCGGGACAGGGGGGTCACCCCTCCACTTT
>TRBV2|TRBJ2-2|few|.
CASSDIAQGPRELFF
TGTGCCAGCAGTGATATCGCGCAGGGGCCCCGGGAGCTGTTTTTT
>TRBV29-1|TRBJ2-7|.|.
CSVEETHEQYF
TGCAGCGTTGAAGAGACCCACGAGCAGTACTTC
>TRBV6-2/TRBV6-3|TRBJ1-6|.|.
CASEFRSSNSPLHF
TGTGCCAGCGAATTCAGGAGCTCGAATTCACCCCTCCACTTT
>TRBV2|TRBJ1-2|many|.
CASSEARGSFGYTF
TGTGCCAGCAGTGAAGCCCGAGGGTCTTTTGGCTACACCTTC
>TRBV6-5|TRBJ1-1|.|.
CASSVDNKPYEAFF
TGTGCCAGCAGCGTCGACAACAAACCTTATGAAGCTTTCTTT
>TRBV3-1|TRBJ1-1|.|.
CASSQMGGDTEAFF
TGTGCCAGCAGTCAGATGGGGGGTGACACTGAAGCTTTCTTT
>TRBV2|TRBJ1-5|.|.
CASSDSRGNQPQHF
TGTGCCAGCAGTGACTCCAGGGGTAATCAGCCCCAGCATTTT
>TRBV20-1|TRBJ1-1|few|.
CSARTGTLRTEAFF
TGCAGTGCTAGAACAGGGACCCTTAGGACTGAAGCTTTCTTT
>TRBV11-1|TRBJ1-5|many|TRBD1
CASSLDDQGGSQPQHF
TGTGCCAGCAGCCTAGACGACCAGGGGGGTTCGCAGCCCCAGCATTTT
>TRBV7-2|TRBJ2-3|many|TRBD2
CASSLWRGSADTQYF
TGTGCCAGCAGCTTATGGCGGGGGTCGGCAGATACGCAGTATTTT
>TRBV7-9|TRBJ2-1|many|TRBD1
CASSQGQGRGNEQFF
TGTGCCAGCAGCCAAGGACAGGGACGGGGTAATGAGCAGTTCTTC
>TRBV28|TRBJ2-7|few|TRBD2
CASRAFSSGTYEQYF
TGTGCCAGCCGGGCTTTTTCTAGCGGCACCTACGAGCAGTACTTC
>TRBV7-2|TRBJ2-7|many|.
CASRVGTGFTYEQYF
TGTGCCAGCAGGGTTGGGACCGGATTCACCTACGAGCAGTACTTC
>TRBV6-6|TRBJ1-3|.|.
CASRYGNTIYF
TGTGCCAGCCGCTACGGAAACACCATATATTTT
>TRBV20-1|TRBJ2-3|once|.
CSAPRSGGPPDTQYF
TGCAGTGCCCCCAGGTCCGGGGGTCCCCCAGATACGCAGTATTTT
>TRBV3-1|TRBJ2-5|.|.
CASSQGRLETQYF
TGTGCCAGCAGCCAGGGTCGGCTAGAGACCCAGTACTTC
>TRBV6-2/TRBV6-3|TRBJ2-7|few|.
CASSHPGASSYEQYF
TGTGCCAGCAGTCATCCAGGTGCCAGCTCCTACGAGCAGTACTTC
>TRBV6-2/TRBV6-3|TRBJ1-1|many|.
CASSYKGGTEAFF
TGTGCCAGCAGTTATAAGGGCGGCACTGAAGCTTTCTTT
>TRBV12-3/TRBV12-4|TRBJ1-5|.|.
CASKNSARNQPQHF
TGTGCCAGCAAGAATTCGGCGAGAAATCAGCCCCAGCATTTT
>TRBV19|TRBJ1-5|.|.
CASSMGLGVAQPQHF
TGTGCCAGTAGTATGGGGTTGGGGGTAGCGCAGCCCCAGCATTTT
>TRBV4-1|TRBJ1-1|.|TRBD1
CASSQGQGIESTEAFF
TGCGCCAGCAGCCAAGGACAGGGCATCGAGAGCACTGAAGCTTTCTTT
>TRBV4-1|TRBJ2-1|few|.
CASSQRPSSYNEQFF
TGCGCCAGCAGCCAACGACCCTCCTCCTACAATGAGCAGTTCTTC
>TRBV27|TRBJ1-2|.|.
CASSSEDGYGYAF
TGTGCCAGCAGTAGTGAGGACGGGTATGGCTACGCCTTC
>TRBV28|TRBJ2-1|.|.
CASSPFGYYNEQFF
TGTGCCAGCAGTCCTTTCGGGTACTACAATGAGCAGTTCTTC
>TRBV6-5|TRBJ2-3|many|TRBD2
CASSYRGLAHTDTQYF
TGTGCCAGCAGTTACCGGGGACTAGCCCACACAGATACGCAGTATTTT
>TRBV29-1|TRBJ2-3|.|TRBD2
CSALGLAGSTDTQYF
TGCAGCGCCCTGGGACTAGCGGGGAGCACAGATACGCAGTATTTT
>TRBV20-1|TRBJ2-5|.|.
CSAREGQKETQYF
TGCAGTGCTAGAGAAGGACAGAAAGAGACCCAGTACTTC
>TRBV7-2|TRBJ2-3|many|.
CASSLALTRRWDTQYF
TGTGCCAGCAGCTTAGCCTTGACTAGGAGGTGGGATACGCAGTATTTT
>TRBV2|TRBJ1-2|.|TRBD1
CASSDPGQNPSNYGYTF
TGTGCCAGCAGTGACCCGGGACAGAACCCCTCTAACTATGGCTACACCTTC
>TRBV2|TRBJ1-1|.|.
CASSGTRNTEAFF
TGTGCCAGCAGCGGAACCAGGAACACTGAAGCTTTCTTT
>TRBV5-1|TRBJ2-5|few|.
CASSLDSVGEQETQYF
TGCGCCAGCAGCTTGGATTCGGTGGGGGAACAAGAGACCCAGTACTTC
>TRBV6-1|TRBJ1-5|many|.
CASSELWQGTQPQHF
TGTGCCAGCAGTGAATTATGGCAGGGAACTCAGCCCCAGCATTTT
>TRBV7-2|TRBJ1-6|many|TRBD1
CASSLTQGSRRIHF
TGTGCCAGCAGCTTAACACAGGGGTCCCGAAGAATCCACTTT
>TRBV7-2|TRBJ2-3|many|TRBD2
CASSLLVTSGGAGRDTQYF
TGTGCCAGCAGCTTATTGGTAACTAGCGGGGGGGCCGGGAGAGATACGCAGTATTTT
>TRBV7-2|TRBJ2-2|.|TRBD2
CASSPAGLAIGELFF
TGTGCCAGCAGCCCCGCCGGACTAGCGATCGGGGAGCTGTTTTTT
>TRBV27|TRBJ2-5|.|TRBD2
CASSSPSGGEETQYF
TGTGCCAGCAGTTCCCCTAGCGGGGGGGAAGAGACCCAGTACTTC
>TRBV2|TRBJ2-2|.|.
CASREGLYTGELFF
TGTGCCAGCAGGGAAGGACTGTACACCGGGGAGCTGTTTTTT
>TRBV28|TRBJ1-1|.|.
CASSSPGRDTEAFF
TGTGCCAGCAGTTCCCCCGGCAGGGACACTGAAGCTTTCTTT
>TRBV5-1|TRBJ2-5|.|TRBD2
CASSTGLDQETQYF
TGCGCCAGCAGCACGGGACTAGACCAAGAGACCCAGTACTTC
>TRBV28|TRBJ2-1|few|.
CASQPQGLASPTYNEQFF
TGTGCCAGCCAACCCCAAGGCCTAGCCAGTCCAACCTACAATGAGCAGTTCTTC
>TRBV20-1|TRBJ1-1|.|TRBD1
CSARSSGQGITEAFF
TGCAGTGCTAGATCTTCTGGACAGGGGATTACTGAAGCTTTCTTT
>TRBV2|TRBJ1-4|.|TRBD1
CASRGQGPGRAKLFF
TGTGCCAGCAGAGGACAGGGTCCGGGCCGGGCAAAACTGTTTTTT
>TRBV6-1|TRBJ1-1|few|.
CASSSGLVGGEAFF
TGTGCCAGCAGTTCCGGCTTGGTGGGGGGTGAAGCTTTCTTT
>TRBV7-6|TRBJ1-2|few|.
CASSLDVSAVYGYTF
TGTGCCAGCAGCTTAGATGTCAGCGCCGTCTATGGCTACACCTTC
>TRBV12-3/TRBV12-4|TRBJ1-4|few|.
CASRATRDGLIYATNEKLFF
TGTGCCAGCAGAGCCACCCGAGACGGACTTATATATGCAACTAATGAAAAACTGTTTTTT